Sequencing of this T cell receptor (beta chain) was carried out in a study of cytomegalovirus exposure and HLA in healthy donors. A word on this clone: No antigen is known for it.

Regarding the study as a whole: TCR beta sequences reportedly predicted the HLA-A and HLA-B alleles of most subjects accurately.

The primer mix had 60 Vbeta and 13 Jbeta primers. Some clones are missing from TCRdb's copy, which holds only in-frame ones; the method was immunoSEQ multiplex PCR. The data contain some 130,000 clones, around 79% of them singletons. The CDR3 totals 12 residues. Per the germline V gene, CDR1 is LGHNT and CDR2 is FRNRAP. The V gene lost 6 bases and the J gene lost 5 bases, with 8 bases spanning the gap. The chain employs TRBV12-5 and TRBJ2-4; possible D gene TRBD1, 5 bases. Sequencing input: PBMCs. The source is a man aged 35-49 years in good health and CMV-seropositive. The CDR3 nucleotides read TGTGCTAGTGGGACAGACGAAAACATTCAGTACTTC. Amino acids: CASGTDENIQYF.